These 31 T cell receptor beta chains came from one sample sequenced in a study of T cells in localized non-small cell lung cancer. The data were produced by immunoSEQ multiplex PCR, yet TCRdb's version contains in-frame clones alone and is incomplete. This table holds about 59,000 clones, about 87% found once. The source material was peripheral blood, sampled before any cancer treatment. These receptors were collected from a man aged 35 to 69 with stage I squamous cell lung carcinoma.

The chain uses TRBV9 and TRBJ1-2; D is perhaps TRBD1 (5 bases). The ends were cut back, 0 bases at V and 2 bases at J, with 20 bases in the middle. Germline CDR1 reads SGDLS; CDR2 reads YYNGEE. This CDR3 has 18 amino acids. The DNA of the CDR3 is TGTGCCAGCAGCGTAGGGCCCGCGGGGGGTCTTCGGAACTATGGCTACACCTTC. Its translation is CASSVGPAGGLRNYGYTF.

CDR3 nucleotides: TGTGCCAGCAGCCTAGGGGCAGCCAAAAACATTCAGTACTTC. This codes for CASSLGAAKNIQYF. This sequence joins TRBV5-8 and TRBJ2-4, with D maybe TRBD1 (5 bases). With 4 bases removed from V and 0 bases from J, the gap between germline ends came to 8 bases. The CDR3 spans 14 residues. Per germline, CDR1 SGHTS and CDR2 YDEGEE.

This chain joins TRBV1 and TRBJ1-5. TRBV1 is a pseudogene locus. The CDR3 spans 17 residues. The CDR3 loop is CTSSHGTGGVSNQPQHF. Here the CDR3 DNA reads TGCACCAGCAGCCACGGGACCGGCGGCGTCAGCAATCAGCCCCAGCATTTT.

The chain is built from TRBV19 and TRBJ2-7; 9 bases agree with TRBD2. Germline V lookup: CDR1 LNHDA, CDR2 SQIVND (reference sequence). The length of the CDR3 is 16 residues. The junction had 8 bases not matched to a gene; V was cut back by 4 bases and J by 1 base. CDR3 region: CASSTMRTSVSYEQYF. CDR3 bases: TGTGCCAGTAGTACCATGAGGACTAGCGTGTCCTACGAGCAGTACTTC.

The CDR3 sequence is CASSEHREGGNTIYF. The DNA for the CDR3 is TGCGCCAGCAGTGAGCACAGGGAGGGAGGAAACACCATATATTTT. The V and J genes are TRBV10-1 and TRBJ1-3; possible D gene TRBD1, 6 bases. V dropped 2 bases and J dropped 4 bases, with 12 bases sitting between them. Germline V lookup: CDR1 WNHNN, CDR2 SYGVQD (reference sequence). The CDR3 has 15 amino acids.

The CDR3 sequence is CASTSGLAGDTGELFF. CDR3 coding DNA: TGTGCCAGCACTTCAGGACTAGCGGGAGACACCGGGGAGCTGTTTTTT. The J gene is TRBJ2-2, the V gene TRBV6-6; 13 bases agree with TRBD2. From germline, CDR1 is MNHNY and CDR2 SVGAGI (reference sequence). The CDR3 consists of 16 residues. V gave up 7 bases and J gave up 3 bases; unmatched junction bases: 5.

The chain employs TRBV28 and TRBJ2-1, with TRBD2 matching over 8 bases. Trimming took 4 bases from V and 9 from J; bases not matched to a gene: 5. This CDR3 region has 13 residues. Germline V gene lookup returns CDR1 MDHEN and CDR2 SYDVKM. CDR3 sequence (DNA): TGTGCCAGCAGTTGGACTAGCTCCAGTGAGCAGTTCTTC. Amino acids: CASSWTSSSEQFF.

The rearrangement joins TRBV9 to TRBJ2-3; D tentatively fits TRBD1 or TRBD2 (5 bases each). Germline CDR1 is SGDLS and CDR2 is YYNGEE. Trimming shortened V by 4 bases and J by 1 base, and 13 bases separated the two germline ends. The CDR3 totals 15 residues. The CDR3 loop reads CASSLGGQRTDTQYF. The CDR3 nucleotides are TGTGCCAGCAGCCTTGGAGGACAACGCACAGATACGCAGTATTTT.

The V gene is TRBV27, the J gene TRBJ2-6, with TRBD1 identical over 11 bases. Losses at the gene ends were 4 bases for V and 2 bases for J; bases not matched to a gene: 1. Germline V gives CDR1 MNHEY, CDR2 SMNVEV (reference sequence). The CDR3 runs 16 residues. The CDR3 nucleotides read TGTGCCAGCAGTTGGGACAGGGGGGCTGGGGCCAACGTCCTGACTTTC. Its protein product is CASSWDRGAGANVLTF.

The genes are TRBV2 and TRBJ2-7, with TRBD1 identical over 8 bases. The V gene end was trimmed by 3 bases and the J gene end by 3 bases; junction bases not matched to a gene: 1. CDR1 is SNHLY, CDR2 FYNNEI, per germline. This CDR3 has 13 amino acids. The CDR3 spells CASSEDRVYEQYF. In DNA form, the CDR3 reads TGTGCCAGCAGTGAGGACAGGGTCTACGAGCAGTACTTC.

J is TRBJ1-4 and V is TRBV11-2, with a weak D call TRBD1 (5 bases). This CDR3 spans 14 amino acids. The germline V gene has CDR1 SGHAT and CDR2 FQNNGV. Trimming pared 6 bases from V and 2 bases from J, leaving 10 bases between. The CDR3 sequence: CASSLQATNEKLFF. The CDR3, as DNA: TGTGCCAGCAGTTTACAGGCGACTAATGAAAAACTGTTTTTT. Combining the CDR3 with reference TRBV11-2 and TRBJ1-4 gives the whole variable domain EAGVAQSPRYKIIEKRQSVAFWCNPISGHATLYWYQQILGQGPKLLIQFQNNGVVDDSQLPKDRFSAERLKGVDSTLKIQPAKLEDSAVYLCASSLQATNEKLFFGSGTQLSVL.

The V and J genes are TRBV11-2 and TRBJ2-5; 9 bases map to TRBD1. The CDR3 is 16 amino acids. After removal of 1 base from V and 3 bases from J, the junction contained 6 bases not matched to a gene. Germline loops: CDR1 SGHAT, CDR2 FQNNGV. The CDR3, as DNA: TGTGCCAGCAGCTTAGTATCACAGGGGGCCAAAGAGACCCAGTACTTC. Its protein is CASSLVSQGAKETQYF.

The chain combines TRBV19 with TRBJ2-3; no clear D. Germline V gives CDR1 LNHDA, CDR2 SQIVND (reference sequence). The CDR3 runs 14 residues. Between the trimmed V and J ends, which lost 3 bases and 4 bases, there was a span of 11 bases. In nucleotides, the CDR3 is TGTGCCAGTAGTATGTTAACTGGTCCAGATACGCAGTATTTT. It encodes CASSMLTGPDTQYF.

J is TRBJ2-3 and V is TRBV9, with 13 bases lining up with TRBD2. Germline trimming cut 2 bases from V and 4 bases from J; bases unmatched to any gene: 4. CDR3 length: 16 residues. From germline, CDR1 is SGDLS and CDR2 YYNGEE. DNA of the CDR3: TGTGCCAGCAGCGTGGCAGGACTAGCGGGAGCAGATACGCAGTATTTT. Translating gives CASSVAGLAGADTQYF.

V and J are TRBV28 and TRBJ1-2; 7 positions match TRBD1. There are 14 residues in the CDR3. The junction had 6 bases not matched to a gene; V was cut back by 4 bases and J by 4 bases. Germline V gives CDR1 MDHEN, CDR2 SYDVKM. The CDR3 bases are TGTGCCAGCAGTTCGGGGACAGCGCTCTATGGCTACACCTTC. Encoded protein: CASSSGTALYGYTF.

The chain recombines TRBV4-3 with TRBJ1-1; no reliable D call. Trimming shortened V by 1 base and J by 2 bases, and 11 bases separated the two germline ends. From germline, CDR1 is LGHNA and CDR2 YSLEER. The CDR3 runs to 15 residues. The CDR3 region has the DNA TGCGCCAGCAGCCAAGTTTGGAGGGAAAACACTGAAGCTTTCTTT. Protein sequence: CASSQVWRENTEAFF.

About this clone itself: The junction departs from germline at one end; a sequencing error may be responsible. The V and J genes are TRBV4-2 and TRBJ1-3; 7 bases line up with TRBD1. Per germline, CDR1 LGHNA and CDR2 YNFKEQ. This CDR3 is built from 15 residues. The CDR3 region has the DNA TGTGTCAGCAGCCAAGTCGGGGACAGAGGAAACACCATATATTTT. Translation: CVSSQVGDRGNTIYF.

The chain joins TRBV30 to TRBJ2-7; TRBD2 might be the D (6 bases). With 4 bases removed from V and 2 bases from J, the gap between germline ends came to 15 bases. Germline-derived CDR1 and CDR2 are GTSNPN and SVGIG (reference sequence). The CDR3 runs 14 residues. The CDR3 DNA reads TGTGCCTGGACCAAGCGGGTTCCCCCCTACGAGCAGTACTTC. It is translated as CAWTKRVPPYEQYF.

This clone was picked up one time. The chain uses TRBV6-5 and TRBJ2-7; no reliable D call. CDR1 is MNHEY, CDR2 SVGAGI, per germline. Trimming removed 7 bases at V and 4 bases at J, with 17 bases between. The CDR3 runs 14 residues. The CDR3 DNA follows: TGTGCCAGCACTAAATCCCTGCCCCCTTACGAGCAGTACTTC. This encodes CASTKSLPPYEQYF.

V gene TRBV28 combines with J gene TRBJ1-3; D is unresolved. In germline, CDR1 is MDHEN, CDR2 SYDVKM. Trimming cost V 7 bases and J 5 bases, with 15 bases left between them. The CDR3 is made up of 14 amino acids. The CDR3 reads CASNPSVSRNTIYF. The DNA for the CDR3 is TGTGCCAGCAACCCCTCAGTGTCCCGAAACACCATATATTTT.

The chain carries TRBV5-1 and TRBJ2-2; tentative D call: TRBD2 (6 bases). Germline assignment: CDR1 SGHRS and CDR2 YFSETQ. This CDR3 spans 14 amino acids. V lost 4 bases and J lost 8, with 15 bases in between. The CDR3 DNA reads TGCGCCAGCAGCCCGGGACTGAGGGTGGGGGAGCTGTTTTTT. This translates into CASSPGLRVGELFF.

For this clone: At one end the junction does not follow the germline gene, possibly because of a read error. This chain connects TRBV7-7 to TRBJ2-2; D unclear. Per the germline V gene, CDR1 is SSHAT and CDR2 is FNYEAQ (reference sequence). The CDR3 runs 17 residues. The CDR3 is CASSHHSGGANTGELFF. The DNA for the CDR3 is TGTGCTAGCAGCCACCACTCTGGCGGTGCGAACACCGGGGAGCTGTTTTTT. Drawing the rest from reference TRBV7-7 and TRBJ2-2, the complete variable domain is GAGVSQSPRYKVTKRGQDVTLRCDPISSHATLYWYQQALGQGPEFLTYFNYEAQPDKSGLPSDRFSAERPEGSISTLTIQRTEQRDSAMYRCASSHHSGGANTGELFFGEGSRLTVL.

This clone was seen a few times. The chain links TRBV14 to TRBJ2-3; TRBD2 matches 9 bases. Unmatched junction bases numbered 10, after V lost 4 bases and J lost 2 bases. The CDR3 runs 17 residues. The germline gives CDR1 SGHDN, CDR2 FVKESK. The CDR3 sequence: CASSPLSGSTPTDTQYF. DNA of the CDR3: TGTGCCAGCAGCCCTCTTAGCGGGAGTACTCCCACAGATACGCAGTATTTT.

V and J are TRBV29-1 and TRBJ2-7; no firm D call. Germline CDR1 is SQVTM and CDR2 is ANQGSEA. This CDR3 is 13 amino acids long. V was shortened by 4 bases and J by 2 bases, with 12 bases between the two germline ends. CDR3 DNA sequence: TGCAGCGTTGGGGTAGACAAAACCTACGAGCAGTACTTC. As protein: CSVGVDKTYEQYF.

V and J are TRBV11-2 and TRBJ2-1; weak D call: TRBD2 (6 bases). The CDR3 contains 15 residues. The ends were cut back, 0 bases at V and 5 bases at J, with 11 bases in the middle. Per germline, CDR1 SGHAT and CDR2 FQNNGV. CDR3 sequence: CASSLDVLAHNEQFF. DNA of the CDR3: TGTGCCAGCAGCTTAGATGTCCTAGCGCACAATGAGCAGTTCTTC.

This clone was seen once. The CDR3 DNA sequence: TGTGCCAGCTCCCGACAGGGCCTGAACACTGAAGCTTTCTTT. Translating it yields CASSRQGLNTEAFF. The V call is TRBV18, the J call TRBJ1-1; 7 nucleotides line up with TRBD1. CDR3 length: 14 amino acids. Germline CDR1 and CDR2: KGHSH and LQKENI. Trimming took 6 bases from V and 0 from J; bases not matched to a gene: 4.

The chain joins TRBV6-1 to TRBJ2-1; no reliable D call. Germline assignment: CDR1 MNHNS and CDR2 SASEGT. V lost 3 bases, J lost 0 bases, and 9 bases lay in between. The CDR3 contains 15 residues. The CDR3 protein is CASSDIRSSYNEQFF. CDR3 nucleotides: TGTGCCAGCAGTGATATCCGAAGCTCCTACAATGAGCAGTTCTTC.

The CDR3 region is CASSPGTYYGYTF. In nucleotides, the CDR3 is TGTGCCAGCAGCCCCGGGACCTACTATGGCTACACCTTC. The rearrangement links TRBV6-6 to TRBJ1-2, with a possible D match to TRBD1 (5 bases). The CDR3 consists of 13 residues. The V and J ends lost 6 bases and 3 bases respectively, with 11 bases between them. CDR1 and CDR2 from the germline V gene are MNHNY and SVGAGI (reference sequence).

The V gene is TRBV19, the J gene TRBJ2-7, with TRBD1 matching 10 bases. V trimming: 7 bases; J trimming: 5 bases; junction bases outside the gene matches: 8. The CDR3 runs 14 residues. Per the germline V gene, CDR1 is LNHDA and CDR2 is SQIVND (reference sequence). The CDR3 loop is CASNIGQGVHEQYF. DNA of the CDR3: TGTGCCAGTAACATAGGACAGGGGGTCCACGAGCAGTACTTC.

The chain recombines TRBV28 with TRBJ2-1; a possible D gene is TRBD2 (5 bases). Per the germline V gene, CDR1 is MDHEN and CDR2 is SYDVKM. The length of the CDR3 is 14 residues. Trimming pared 10 bases from V and 2 bases from J, leaving 15 bases between. The CDR3 DNA sequence: TGTGCCACCCGACGAGGGCGGCCCTACAATGAGCAGTTCTTC. Its protein product is CATRRGRPYNEQFF.

The chain links TRBV18 to TRBJ2-7; D remains unclear. The germline V gene encodes CDR1 KGHSH and CDR2 LQKENI. The CDR3 spans 14 residues. V was trimmed by 3 bases and J by 1 base, leaving 10 bases between them. The CDR3 DNA follows: TGTGCCAGCTCACCGGTCGACGGATCCTACGAGCAGTACTTC. Its translation is CASSPVDGSYEQYF.